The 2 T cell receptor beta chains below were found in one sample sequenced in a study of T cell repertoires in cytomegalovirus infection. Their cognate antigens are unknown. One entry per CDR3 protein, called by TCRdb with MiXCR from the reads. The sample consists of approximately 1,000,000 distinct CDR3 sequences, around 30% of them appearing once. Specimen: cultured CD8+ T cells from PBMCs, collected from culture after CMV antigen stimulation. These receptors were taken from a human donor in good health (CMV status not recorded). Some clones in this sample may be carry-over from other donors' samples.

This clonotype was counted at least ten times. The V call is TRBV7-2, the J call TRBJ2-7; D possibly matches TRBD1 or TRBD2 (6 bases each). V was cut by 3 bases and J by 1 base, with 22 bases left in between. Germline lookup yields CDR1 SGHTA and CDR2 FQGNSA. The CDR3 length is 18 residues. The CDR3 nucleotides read TGTGCCAGCAGCTTGGTTGACCTCAGGGGACTCCTTTCCTACGAGCAGTACTTC. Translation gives CASSLVDLRGLLSYEQYF.

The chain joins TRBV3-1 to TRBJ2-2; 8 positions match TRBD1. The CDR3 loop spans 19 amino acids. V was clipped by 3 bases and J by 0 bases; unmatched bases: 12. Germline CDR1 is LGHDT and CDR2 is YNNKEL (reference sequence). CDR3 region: CASSHSTGVSTTNTGELFF. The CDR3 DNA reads TGTGCCAGCAGCCACTCGACAGGGGTCAGCACTACGAACACCGGGGAGCTGTTTTTT.